This T cell receptor beta chain was found in a study of blood T cell repertoires in COVID-19. Germline values: CDR1 LNHNV, CDR2 YYDKDF (reference sequence). The CDR3 loop spans 14 amino acids. With 5 bases removed from V and 5 bases from J, the gap between germline ends came to 12 bases. As processed by the authors: How many nucleated cells were present was estimated from reference gene primer amplification. Produced via immunoSEQ multiplex PCR; TCRdb's table is partial and in-frame only. The DNA gave D and trimming, while V, J and clone size come from that table. This table has a few hundred thousand clones, more than 85% appearing once. Cohort 3 recovered donors had two negative PCRs, clearance, or symptom resolution.

This rearrangement joins TRBV15 to TRBJ1-4; D is ambiguous. Sequencing was performed on PBMCs or T cells enriched from blood (not recorded which). The clonotype comes from a woman in her twenties or thirties who had recovered from COVID-19. CDR3 bases: TGTGCCACCAGCCCTCGGCGGCAAAATGAAAAACTGTTTTTT. It translates to CATSPRRQNEKLFF. Full variable domain (rest looked up from reference TRBV15 and TRBJ1-4): DAMVIQNPRYQVTQFGKPVTLSCSQTLNHNVMYWYQQKSSQAPKLLFHYYDKDFNNEADTPDNFQSRRPNTSFCFLDIRSPGLGDTAMYLCATSPRRQNEKLFFGSGTQLSVL.